This T cell receptor (beta chain) appears in the sequencing data of a study of shared clonotypes between healthy human individuals. Remarks on this clone: What it recognizes is unknown.

Unmatched junction bases numbered 5, after V lost 0 bases and J lost 6 bases. Germline V gene data show CDR1 as MNHEY and CDR2 as SVGAGI. CDR3 length equals 15 residues. Produced via immunoSEQ multiplex PCR; TCRdb's table is partial and in-frame only. The sample gives about 2.5 million clones, less than 95% of which show up once; around 0.38% is in the top ten. Broader study findings: Of the naive CD4 clonotypes, about 5% were shared across several donors.

The chain links TRBV6-5 to TRBJ1-2; 9 nucleotides line up with TRBD1. The material sequenced was naive CD4+ T cells from PBMCs. Subset: CD45RA+ positively selected. The sequence came from a man younger than 35 in good health. Some clones in this sample may be carry-over from other donors' samples. CDR3 nucleotide sequence: TGTGCCAGCAGTTACTCGAGGGACAGGGAGCATGGCTACACCTTC. This gives the protein CASSYSRDREHGYTF.